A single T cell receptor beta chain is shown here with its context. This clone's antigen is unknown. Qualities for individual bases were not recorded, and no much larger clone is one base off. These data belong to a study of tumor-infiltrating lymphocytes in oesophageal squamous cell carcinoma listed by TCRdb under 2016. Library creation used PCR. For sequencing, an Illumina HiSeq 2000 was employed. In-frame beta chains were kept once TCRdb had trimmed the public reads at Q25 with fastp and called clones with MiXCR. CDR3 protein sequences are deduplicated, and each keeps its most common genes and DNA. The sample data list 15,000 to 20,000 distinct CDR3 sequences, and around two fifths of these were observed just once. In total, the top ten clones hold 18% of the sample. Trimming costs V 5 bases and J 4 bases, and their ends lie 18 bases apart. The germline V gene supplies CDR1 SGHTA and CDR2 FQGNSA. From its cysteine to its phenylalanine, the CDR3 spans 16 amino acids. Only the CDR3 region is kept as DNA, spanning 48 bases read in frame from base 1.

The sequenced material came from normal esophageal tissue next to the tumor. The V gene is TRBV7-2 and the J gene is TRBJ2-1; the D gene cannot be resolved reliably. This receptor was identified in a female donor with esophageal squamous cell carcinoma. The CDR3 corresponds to CASSQVWSSRYNEQFF. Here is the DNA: TGTGCCAGCAGCCAGGTTTGGAGCTCACGGTACAATGAGCAGTTCTTC.